These T cell receptor beta chains were read from a single sample in a study of T cell repertoires in cytomegalovirus infection. Their antigens are not known. TCRdb reprocessed the reads with MiXCR, giving one entry per CDR3 protein. The table lists about 890,000 distinct CDR3 sequences, approximately 31% of them singletons. The sequenced sample was cultured CD8+ T cells from PBMCs, obtained from culture after CMV antigen stimulation. Source of these receptors: a human donor in good health (CMV status not recorded). Some clones in this sample may be carry-over from other donors' samples. Both conserved end residues are part of each CDR3. The D gene is left open where the match is weak. Clone size is shown for a subset of rows, as once, few, many or a class of expanded clone.

clone_size: few
d_call: .
j_call: TRBJ2-2
v_call: TRBV28
cdr3_aa: CASSFRGKAGELFF
cdr3_nt: TGTGCCAGCAGTTTTCGGGGGAAGGCCGGGGAGCTGTTTTTT

clone_size: few
d_call: TRBD2
j_call: TRBJ2-1
v_call: TRBV6-4
cdr3_aa: CASSESSGGFYNEQFF
cdr3_nt: TGTGCCAGCAGTGAGTCTAGCGGGGGCTTCTACAATGAGCAGTTCTTC

clone_size: once
d_call: .
j_call: TRBJ1-5
v_call: TRBV19
cdr3_aa: CASSPSGRVGQPQHF
cdr3_nt: TGTGCCAGTAGCCCCTCGGGGAGGGTCGGCCAGCCCCAGCATTTT

clone_size: .
d_call: .
j_call: TRBJ1-6
v_call: TRBV6-2/TRBV6-3
cdr3_aa: CASSLGHPDSPLHF
cdr3_nt: TGTGCCAGCAGCCTGGGACACCCTGATTCACCCCTCCACTTT

clone_size: .
d_call: .
j_call: TRBJ1-1
v_call: TRBV6-6
cdr3_aa: CASSYVTGTEAFF
cdr3_nt: TGTGCCAGCAGTTACGTGACGGGAACTGAAGCTTTCTTT

clone_size: many
d_call: TRBD2
j_call: TRBJ2-3
v_call: TRBV12-3/TRBV12-4
cdr3_aa: CASSRAGASTDTQYF
cdr3_nt: TGTGCCAGCAGCCGAGCGGGAGCTAGCACAGATACGCAGTATTTT

clone_size: .
d_call: .
j_call: TRBJ2-1
v_call: TRBV12-3/TRBV12-4
cdr3_aa: CASSLPAGSSYNEQFF
cdr3_nt: TGTGCCAGCAGTTTACCGGCAGGGAGCTCCTACAATGAGCAGTTCTTC

clone_size: .
d_call: TRBD1
j_call: TRBJ1-5
v_call: TRBV4-1
cdr3_aa: CASSLGTGARQPQHF
cdr3_nt: TGCGCCAGCAGCCTAGGGACAGGGGCTCGACAGCCCCAGCATTTT

clone_size: once
d_call: .
j_call: TRBJ1-5
v_call: TRBV4-1
cdr3_aa: CASSQRMGQPQHF
cdr3_nt: TGCGCCAGCAGCCAGCGCATGGGTCAGCCCCAGCATTTT

clone_size: .
d_call: .
j_call: TRBJ2-2
v_call: TRBV19
cdr3_aa: CASSMGYNTGELFF
cdr3_nt: TGTGCCAGTAGTATGGGATATAACACCGGGGAGCTGTTTTTT